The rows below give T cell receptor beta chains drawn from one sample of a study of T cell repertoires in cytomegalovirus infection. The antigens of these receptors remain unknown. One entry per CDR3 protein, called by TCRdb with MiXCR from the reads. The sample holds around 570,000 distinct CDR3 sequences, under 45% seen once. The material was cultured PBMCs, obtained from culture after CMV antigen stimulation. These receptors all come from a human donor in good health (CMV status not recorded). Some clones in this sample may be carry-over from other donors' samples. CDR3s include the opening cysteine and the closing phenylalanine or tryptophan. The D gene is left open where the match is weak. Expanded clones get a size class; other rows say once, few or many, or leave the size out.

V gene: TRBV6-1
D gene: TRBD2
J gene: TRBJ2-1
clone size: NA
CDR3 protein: CASSPLGLAGGPNEQFF
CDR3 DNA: TGTGCCAGCAGCCCTCTGGGACTAGCGGGGGGGCCTAATGAGCAGTTCTTC

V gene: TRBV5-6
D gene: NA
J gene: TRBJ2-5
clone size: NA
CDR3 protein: CASSLDTGWKTQYF
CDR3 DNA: TGTGCCAGCAGCTTGGATACAGGGTGGAAGACCCAGTACTTC

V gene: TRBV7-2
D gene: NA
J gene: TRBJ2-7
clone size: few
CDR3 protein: CASSSYRAEQYF
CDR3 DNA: TGTGCCAGCAGCTCGTACAGGGCCGAGCAGTACTTC

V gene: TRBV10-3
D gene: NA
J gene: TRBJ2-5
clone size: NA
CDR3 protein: CAAGVETQYF
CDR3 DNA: TGTGCCGCAGGGGTGGAGACCCAGTACTTC

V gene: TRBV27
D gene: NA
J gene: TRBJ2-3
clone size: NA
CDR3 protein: CASSLSSGPPSDTQYF
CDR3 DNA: TGTGCCAGCAGTTTATCCTCGGGCCCGCCGTCAGATACGCAGTATTTT

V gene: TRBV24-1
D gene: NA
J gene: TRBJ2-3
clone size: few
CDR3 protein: CATSDLSQGTQYF
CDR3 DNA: TGTGCCACCAGTGATTTGAGTCAGGGTACGCAGTATTTT

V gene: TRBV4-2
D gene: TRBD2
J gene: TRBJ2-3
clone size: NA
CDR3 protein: CASSLGTSGGDSTDTQYF
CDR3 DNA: TGTGCCAGCAGCCTCGGGACTAGCGGGGGGGATAGCACAGATACGCAGTATTTT

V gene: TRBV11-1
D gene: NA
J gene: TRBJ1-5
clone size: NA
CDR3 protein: CASSPQRGSNQPQHF
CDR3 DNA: TGTGCCAGCAGCCCGCAGAGGGGGAGCAATCAGCCCCAGCATTTT

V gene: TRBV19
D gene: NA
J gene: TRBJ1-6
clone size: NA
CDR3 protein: CASKRENNSPLHF
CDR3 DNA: TGTGCCAGTAAGCGGGAAAATAATTCACCCCTCCACTTT

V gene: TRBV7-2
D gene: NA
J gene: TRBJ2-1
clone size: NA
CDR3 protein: CASSLALGGGEQFF
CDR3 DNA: TGTGCCAGCAGCTTAGCGCTTGGCGGTGGGGAGCAGTTCTTC

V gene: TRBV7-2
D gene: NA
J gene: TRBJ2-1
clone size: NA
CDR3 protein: CASSLSGFGNNEQFF
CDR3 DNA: TGTGCCAGCAGCTTGTCAGGGTTCGGGAACAATGAGCAGTTCTTC

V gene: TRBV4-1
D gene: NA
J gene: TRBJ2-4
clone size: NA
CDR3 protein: CASSQVLQARDIQYF
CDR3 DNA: TGCGCCAGCAGCCAAGTTTTGCAAGCCCGTGACATTCAGTACTTC

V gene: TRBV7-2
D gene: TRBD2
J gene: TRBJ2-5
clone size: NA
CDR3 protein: CASSFSGMAPTETQYF
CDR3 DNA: TGTGCCAGCAGCTTTAGCGGGATGGCACCTACCGAGACCCAGTACTTC

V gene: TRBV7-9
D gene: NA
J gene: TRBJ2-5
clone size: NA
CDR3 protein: CASMYPPGTQYF
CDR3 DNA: TGTGCCAGCATGTATCCTCCCGGGACCCAGTACTTC

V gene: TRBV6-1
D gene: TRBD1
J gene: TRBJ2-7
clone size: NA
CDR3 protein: CATTGGREQYF
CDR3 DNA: TGTGCCACCACAGGGGGGAGAGAGCAGTACTTC

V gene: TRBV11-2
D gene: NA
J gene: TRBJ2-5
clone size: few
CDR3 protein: CASSFGFEGFTQYF
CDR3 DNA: TGTGCCAGCAGCTTTGGGTTCGAGGGATTTACCCAGTACTTC

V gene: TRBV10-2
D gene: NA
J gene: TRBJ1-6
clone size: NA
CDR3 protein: CASSEEGKGISPLHF
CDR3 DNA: TGCGCCAGCAGTGAAGAGGGAAAGGGGATCTCACCCCTCCACTTT

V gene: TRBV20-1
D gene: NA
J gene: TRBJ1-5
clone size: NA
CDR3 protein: CSARQGLRSQPQHF
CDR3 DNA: TGCAGTGCTCGGCAGGGACTTAGGAGTCAGCCCCAGCATTTT

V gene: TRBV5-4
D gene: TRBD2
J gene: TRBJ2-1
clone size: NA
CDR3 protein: CASSQTSGLYNEQFF
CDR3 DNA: TGTGCCAGCAGCCAAACTAGCGGGCTTTACAATGAGCAGTTCTTC

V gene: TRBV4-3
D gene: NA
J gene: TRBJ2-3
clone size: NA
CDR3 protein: CASSRGAVTDTQYF
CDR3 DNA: TGCGCCAGCAGTCGGGGGGCTGTCACAGATACGCAGTATTTT

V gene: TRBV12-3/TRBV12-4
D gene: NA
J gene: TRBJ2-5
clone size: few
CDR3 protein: CASSFALGETQYF
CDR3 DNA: TGTGCCAGCAGTTTTGCGCTGGGAGAGACCCAGTACTTC

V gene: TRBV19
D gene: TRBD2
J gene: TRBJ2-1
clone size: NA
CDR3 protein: CASSMDWSGDYPQFF
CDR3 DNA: TGTGCCAGTAGTATGGATTGGTCGGGGGACTACCCGCAGTTCTTC

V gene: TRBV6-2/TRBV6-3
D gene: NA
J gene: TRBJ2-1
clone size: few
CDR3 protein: CASSSGRSYNEQFF
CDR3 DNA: TGTGCCAGCAGTTCGGGTAGGTCCTACAATGAGCAGTTCTTC

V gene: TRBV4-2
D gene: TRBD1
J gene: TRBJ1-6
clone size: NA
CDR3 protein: CASSQVDRGSSPLHF
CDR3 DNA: TGTGCCAGCAGCCAAGTCGACAGGGGGAGTTCACCCCTCCACTTT

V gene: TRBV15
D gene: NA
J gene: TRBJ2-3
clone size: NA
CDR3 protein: CATSRARRGTDTQYF
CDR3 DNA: TGTGCCACCAGCAGAGCCCGAAGGGGGACAGATACGCAGTATTTT

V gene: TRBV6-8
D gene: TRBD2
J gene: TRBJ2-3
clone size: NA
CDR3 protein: CATRGGWGNTDTQYF
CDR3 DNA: TGTGCCACCCGGGGGGGGTGGGGAAACACAGATACGCAGTATTTT

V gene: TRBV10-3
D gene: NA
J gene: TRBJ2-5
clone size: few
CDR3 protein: CAISEGAGGGVETQYF
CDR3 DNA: TGTGCCATCAGTGAGGGCGCCGGAGGGGGGGTAGAGACCCAGTACTTC

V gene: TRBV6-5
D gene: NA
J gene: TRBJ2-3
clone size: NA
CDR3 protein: CASSVGPGRDTQYF
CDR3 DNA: TGTGCCAGCAGTGTGGGGCCAGGGCGGGATACGCAGTATTTT

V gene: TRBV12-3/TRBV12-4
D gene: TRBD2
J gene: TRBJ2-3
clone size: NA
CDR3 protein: CASSFGGGGRGTQYF
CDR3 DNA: TGTGCCAGCAGTTTTGGCGGGGGGGGGAGAGGTACGCAGTATTTT

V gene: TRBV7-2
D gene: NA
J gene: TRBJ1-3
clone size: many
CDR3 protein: CASSLGRSGNTIYF
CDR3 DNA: TGTGCCAGCAGCTTAGGACGGTCAGGAAACACCATATATTTT

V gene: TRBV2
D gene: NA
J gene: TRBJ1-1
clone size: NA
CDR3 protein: CASSTGGLNTEAFF
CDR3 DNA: TGTGCCAGCAGTACCGGGGGCCTGAACACTGAAGCTTTCTTT

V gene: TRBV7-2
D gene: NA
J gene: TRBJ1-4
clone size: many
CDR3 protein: CASSYLGGREKLFF
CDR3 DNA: TGTGCCAGCAGCTATTTAGGGGGGCGTGAAAAACTGTTTTTT

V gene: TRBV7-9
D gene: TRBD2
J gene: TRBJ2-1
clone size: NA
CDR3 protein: CASSPGLAGQFF
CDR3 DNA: TGTGCCAGCAGCCCTGGACTAGCGGGGCAGTTCTTC

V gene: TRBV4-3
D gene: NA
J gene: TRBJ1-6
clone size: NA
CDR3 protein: CASSQDRGQLGTPLHF
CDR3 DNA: TGCGCCAGCAGCCAAGATCGAGGACAGCTTGGAACACCCCTCCACTTT

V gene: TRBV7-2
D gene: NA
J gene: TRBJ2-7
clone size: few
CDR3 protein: CASSPSSPYEQYF
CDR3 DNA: TGTGCCAGCAGCCCCTCATCCCCCTACGAGCAGTACTTC

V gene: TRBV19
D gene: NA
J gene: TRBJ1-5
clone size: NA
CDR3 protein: CASSIAGKPQHF
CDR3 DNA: TGTGCCAGTAGTATAGCAGGGAAGCCCCAGCATTTT

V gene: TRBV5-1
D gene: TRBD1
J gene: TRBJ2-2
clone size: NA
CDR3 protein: CASSIGQGHPGELFF
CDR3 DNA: TGCGCCAGCAGCATCGGACAGGGTCACCCCGGGGAGCTGTTTTTT

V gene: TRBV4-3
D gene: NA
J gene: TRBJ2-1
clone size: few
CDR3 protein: CASSQDRAIGVGYNEQFF
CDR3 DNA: TGCGCCAGCAGCCAAGATCGTGCGATCGGGGTCGGGTACAATGAGCAGTTCTTC

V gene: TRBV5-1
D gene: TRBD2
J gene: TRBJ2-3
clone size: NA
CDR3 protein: CASSLEREGLDTQYF
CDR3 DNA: TGCGCCAGCAGCTTGGAGCGGGAGGGCCTTGATACGCAGTATTTT

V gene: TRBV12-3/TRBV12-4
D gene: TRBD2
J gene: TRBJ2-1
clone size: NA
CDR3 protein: CASTTGMGLAGVRPYNEQFF
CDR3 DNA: TGTGCCAGCACAACCGGGATGGGACTAGCGGGGGTTAGGCCCTACAATGAGCAGTTCTTC

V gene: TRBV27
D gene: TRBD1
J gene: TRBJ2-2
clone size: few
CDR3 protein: CASSFRDRAGGELFF
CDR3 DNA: TGTGCCAGCAGTTTCCGTGACAGGGCGGGCGGGGAGCTGTTTTTT

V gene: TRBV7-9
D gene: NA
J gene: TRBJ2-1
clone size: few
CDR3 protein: CASSLAGAPTYNEQFF
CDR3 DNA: TGTGCCAGCAGCTTGGCGGGGGCTCCTACCTACAATGAGCAGTTCTTC

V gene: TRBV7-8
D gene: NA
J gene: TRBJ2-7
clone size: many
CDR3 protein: CASSFPRNTGFDTGGYEQYF
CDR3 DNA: TGTGCCAGCAGCTTTCCCAGGAACACCGGGTTCGATACCGGAGGCTACGAGCAGTACTTC

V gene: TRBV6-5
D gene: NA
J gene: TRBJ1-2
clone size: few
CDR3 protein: CASSYTRGSGYTF
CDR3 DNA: TGTGCCAGCAGTTACACCCGAGGGAGTGGCTACACCTTC

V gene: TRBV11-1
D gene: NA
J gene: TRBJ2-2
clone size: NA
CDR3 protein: CASSPFVAGELFF
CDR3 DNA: TGTGCCAGCAGCCCCTTCGTTGCCGGGGAGCTGTTTTTT

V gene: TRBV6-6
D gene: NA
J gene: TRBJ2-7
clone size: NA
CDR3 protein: CASTLAVRGEQYF
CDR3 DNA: TGTGCCAGCACGTTAGCGGTTCGTGGCGAGCAGTACTTC

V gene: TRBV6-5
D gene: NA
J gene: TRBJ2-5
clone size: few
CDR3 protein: CASTSRISQETQYF
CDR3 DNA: TGTGCCAGCACCTCACGGATCAGTCAAGAGACCCAGTACTTC

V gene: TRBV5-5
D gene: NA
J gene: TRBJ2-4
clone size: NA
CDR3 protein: CASSLWQGRGQLAKNIQYF
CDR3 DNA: TGTGCCAGCAGCTTGTGGCAGGGGAGGGGACAACTAGCCAAAAACATTCAGTACTTC